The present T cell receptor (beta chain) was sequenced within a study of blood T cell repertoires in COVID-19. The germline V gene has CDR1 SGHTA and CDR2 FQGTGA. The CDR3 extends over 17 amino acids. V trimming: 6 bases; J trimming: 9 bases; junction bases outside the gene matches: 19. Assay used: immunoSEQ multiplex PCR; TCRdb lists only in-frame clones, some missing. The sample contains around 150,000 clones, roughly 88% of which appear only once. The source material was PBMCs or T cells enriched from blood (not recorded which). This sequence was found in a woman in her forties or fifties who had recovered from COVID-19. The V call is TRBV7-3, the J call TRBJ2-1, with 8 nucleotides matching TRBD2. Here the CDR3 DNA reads TGTGCCAGCAGGCGAAGCGGGGGCACTCCTGGGACTTTTGAGCAGTTCTTC. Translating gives CASRRSGGTPGTFEQFF. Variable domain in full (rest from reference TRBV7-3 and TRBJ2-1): GAGVSQTPSNKVTEKGKYVELRCDPISGHTALYWYRQSLGQGPEFLIYFQGTGAADDSGLPNDRFFAVRPEGSVSTLKIQRTERGDSAVYLCASRRSGGTPGTFEQFFGPGTRLTVL.